This T cell receptor (beta chain) is from a study of STAT3 mutations in large granular lymphocyte leukemia. Turning to this clone: What it binds is not known.

Germline V lookup: CDR1 MNHEY, CDR2 SMNVEV (reference sequence). There are 18 residues in the CDR3. V dropped 0 bases and J dropped 4; count of bases not matched to a gene: 15. Study conclusions and caveats: At least one immunodominant TCR beta clonotype appeared in every T-cell large granular lymphocyte leukemia patient. In several patients, dominant TCR clone burden exceeded STAT3 mutant burden, suggesting STAT3 mutation arose secondarily. TCR clonotype switching after therapy occurred in about 30% of the 18 patients.

The data were produced by immunoSEQ multiplex PCR, yet TCRdb's version contains in-frame clones alone and is incomplete. The table lists 30,000 to 40,000 clones, approximately 83% of them singletons. Sequenced input: peripheral blood mononuclear cells. The sequence was collected from a man aged 55 to 70 with T-cell large granular lymphocyte leukemia. Some clones in this sample may be carry-over from other donors' samples. The rearrangement joins TRBV27 to TRBJ2-7, with 7 nucleotides matching TRBD1. The CDR3 sequence is CASSLSEAVRGRKYEQYF. The CDR3 DNA is TGTGCCAGCAGTTTATCCGAGGCGGTGAGGGGGCGCAAGTACGAGCAGTACTTC.